Listed here are 5 T cell receptor beta chains from one sample, sequenced in a study of blood T cell repertoires in COVID-19. Sequencing used immunoSEQ multiplex PCR; TCRdb keeps in-frame clones, though not all of them. This table has about 210,000 clones, under 90% appearing once. Sequencing was performed on PBMCs or T cells enriched from blood (not recorded which). These receptors came from a woman aged 45-65 years with acute COVID-19.

The V call is TRBV4-2, the J call TRBJ1-2; D may be TRBD1 (6 bases). CDR1 is LGHNA and CDR2 is YNFKEQ in the germline V gene. Between the trimmed V and J ends, which lost 5 bases and 1 base, there was a span of 17 bases. The CDR3 is made up of 16 amino acids. CDR3 DNA sequence: TGTGCCAGCAGCGAGACTTACGCAGGGGTTAACTATGGCTACACCTTC. Translation gives CASSETYAGVNYGYTF.

This rearrangement joins TRBV2 to TRBJ1-2; a weak D match, TRBD1 (5 bases). The CDR3 has 15 amino acids. Trimming stripped 0 bases from V and 2 bases from J, with 10 bases between. CDR1 and CDR2 (germline): SNHLY, FYNNEI. DNA of the CDR3: TGTGCCAGCAGTGAAGCGCGGGGGGGGAACTATGGCTACACCTTC. It specifies CASSEARGGNYGYTF.

The V gene is TRBV4-2, the J gene TRBJ2-7; D gene uncertain. The CDR3 covers 15 residues. The germline V gene has CDR1 LGHNA and CDR2 YNFKEQ. V lost 1 base and J 6 bases, leaving 16 bases between the germline ends. The CDR3 spells CASSQAESSVGEQYF. The CDR3, as DNA: TGTGCCAGCAGCCAAGCCGAGTCCAGCGTGGGCGAGCAGTACTTC.

CDR3: CASSPPTSGGNTIYF. The CDR3 nucleotides are TGTGCCAGCTCACCACCCACCAGCGGGGGAAACACCATATATTTT. This rearrangement joins TRBV18 to TRBJ1-3; D uncertain. With 0 bases removed from V and 4 bases from J, the gap between germline ends came to 10 bases. The CDR3 totals 15 residues. CDR1 is KGHSH, CDR2 LQKENI, per germline.

V usage is TRBV2 and J usage is TRBJ2-3; 13 bases agree with TRBD2. Germline CDR1 SNHLY, CDR2 FYNNEI. J gave up 5 bases and V 6 bases, and 20 bases lay outside the gene matches. The CDR3 is 20 amino acids. CDR3 residues: CASRETGITGTSGTVDTQYF. In nucleotides, the CDR3 is TGTGCCAGCAGGGAGACTGGAATCACCGGGACTAGCGGGACTGTAGATACGCAGTATTTT.